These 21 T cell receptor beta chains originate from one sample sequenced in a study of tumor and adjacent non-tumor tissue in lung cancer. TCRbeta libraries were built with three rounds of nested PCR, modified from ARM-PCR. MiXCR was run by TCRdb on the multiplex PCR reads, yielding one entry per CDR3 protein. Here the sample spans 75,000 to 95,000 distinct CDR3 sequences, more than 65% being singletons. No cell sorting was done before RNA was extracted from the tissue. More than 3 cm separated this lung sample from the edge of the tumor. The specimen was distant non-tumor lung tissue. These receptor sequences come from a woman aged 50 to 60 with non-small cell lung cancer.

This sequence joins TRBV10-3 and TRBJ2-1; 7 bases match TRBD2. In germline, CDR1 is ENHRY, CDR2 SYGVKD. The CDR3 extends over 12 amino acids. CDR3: CTTWGGETEQFF. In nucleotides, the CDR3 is TGTACCACTTGGGGGGGAGAGACTGAGCAGTTCTTC.

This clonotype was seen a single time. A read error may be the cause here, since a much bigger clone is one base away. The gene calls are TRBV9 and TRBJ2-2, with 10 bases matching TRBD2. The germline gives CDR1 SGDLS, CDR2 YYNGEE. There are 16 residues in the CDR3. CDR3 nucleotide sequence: TGTGTCAGCAGCGTAGGCAGCGGGAGGGCCGCCGGGGAGCTGTTTTTT. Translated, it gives CVSSVGSGRAAGELFF.

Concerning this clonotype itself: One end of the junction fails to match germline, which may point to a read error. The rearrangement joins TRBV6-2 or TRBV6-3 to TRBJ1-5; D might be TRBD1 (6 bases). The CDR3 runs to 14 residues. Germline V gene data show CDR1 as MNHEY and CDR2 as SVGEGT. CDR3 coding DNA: TGTACCAGCAGTTACGGACAGAGCAATCAGCCCCAGCATTTC. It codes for CTSSYGQSNQPQHF.

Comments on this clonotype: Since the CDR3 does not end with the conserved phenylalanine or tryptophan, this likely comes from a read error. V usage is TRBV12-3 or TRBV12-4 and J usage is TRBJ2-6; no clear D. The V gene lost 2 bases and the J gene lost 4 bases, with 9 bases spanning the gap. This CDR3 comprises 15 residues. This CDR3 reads CASSLRQAGANVLTI. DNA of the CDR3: TGTGCCAGCAGTTTACGGCAGGCAGGGGCCAACGTCCTGACTATC.

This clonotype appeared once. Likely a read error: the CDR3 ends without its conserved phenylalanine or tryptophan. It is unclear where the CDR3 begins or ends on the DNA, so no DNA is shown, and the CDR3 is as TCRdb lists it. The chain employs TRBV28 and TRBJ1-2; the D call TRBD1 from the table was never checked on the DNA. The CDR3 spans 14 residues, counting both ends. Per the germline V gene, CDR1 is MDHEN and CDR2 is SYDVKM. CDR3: CASSLGHGQVGYIS.

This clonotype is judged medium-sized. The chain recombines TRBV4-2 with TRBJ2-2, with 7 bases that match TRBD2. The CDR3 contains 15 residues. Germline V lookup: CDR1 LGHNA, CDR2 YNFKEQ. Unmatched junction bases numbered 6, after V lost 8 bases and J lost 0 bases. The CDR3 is CASAPGLPNTGELFF. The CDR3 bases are TGTGCCAGCGCTCCGGGACTACCGAACACCGGGGAGCTGTTTTTT.

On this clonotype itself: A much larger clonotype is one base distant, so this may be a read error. The CDR3 sequence is CASSSGPLDSAIQYF. The CDR3 region has the DNA TGTGCCAGCAGCTCCGGACCCTTGGACAGCGCTATTCAGTACTTC. The chain is built from TRBV12-3 or TRBV12-4 and TRBJ2-4; D is perhaps TRBD1 (6 bases). The CDR3 runs to 15 residues. V was shortened by 6 bases and J by 10 bases, with 22 bases between the two germline ends.

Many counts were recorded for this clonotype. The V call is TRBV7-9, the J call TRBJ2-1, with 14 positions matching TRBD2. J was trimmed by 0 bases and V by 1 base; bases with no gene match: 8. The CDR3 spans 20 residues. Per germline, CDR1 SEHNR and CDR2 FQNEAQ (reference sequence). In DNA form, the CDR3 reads TGTGCCAGCAGCTTAGGTACGACTAGCGGGAGGGGCAGCTCCTACAATGAGCAGTTCTTC. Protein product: CASSLGTTSGRGSSYNEQFF.

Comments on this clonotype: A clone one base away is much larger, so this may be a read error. The CDR3 region has the DNA TGTGCCAGCACCCCGGGACGGTCCTCCTACGAGGAGTACTTC. Its protein product is CASTPGRSSYEEYF. This chain joins TRBV3-1 and TRBJ2-7, with D perhaps TRBD1 or TRBD2 (5 bases each). In germline, CDR1 is LGHDT, CDR2 YNNKEL (reference sequence). The CDR3 totals 14 residues.

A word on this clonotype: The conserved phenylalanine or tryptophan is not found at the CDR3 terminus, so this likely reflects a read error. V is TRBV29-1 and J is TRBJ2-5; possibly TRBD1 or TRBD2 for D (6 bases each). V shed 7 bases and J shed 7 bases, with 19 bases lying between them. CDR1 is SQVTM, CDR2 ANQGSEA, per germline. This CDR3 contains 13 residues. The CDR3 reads CSAGGGGIGTQYL. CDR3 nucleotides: TGCAGCGCTGGGGGCGGCGGGATAGGGACCCAGTACCTC.

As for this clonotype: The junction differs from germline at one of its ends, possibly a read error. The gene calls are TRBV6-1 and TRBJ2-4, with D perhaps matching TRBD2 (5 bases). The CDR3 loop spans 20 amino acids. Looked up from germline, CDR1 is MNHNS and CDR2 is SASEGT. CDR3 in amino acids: CANSQLWTIAGGIAKNIQYF. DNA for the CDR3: TGTGCCAACAGTCAATTGTGGACCATAGCCGGAGGTATAGCCAAAAACATTCAGTACTTC.

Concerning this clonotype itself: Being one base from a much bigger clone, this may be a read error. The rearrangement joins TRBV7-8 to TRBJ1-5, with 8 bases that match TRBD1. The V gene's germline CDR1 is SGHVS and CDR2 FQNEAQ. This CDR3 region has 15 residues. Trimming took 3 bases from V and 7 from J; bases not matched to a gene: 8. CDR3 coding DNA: TGTGCCAGCAGCTTCAGCCAGGGGGCGGGACAGCCCCAGCATTTT. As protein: CASSFSQGAGQPQHF.

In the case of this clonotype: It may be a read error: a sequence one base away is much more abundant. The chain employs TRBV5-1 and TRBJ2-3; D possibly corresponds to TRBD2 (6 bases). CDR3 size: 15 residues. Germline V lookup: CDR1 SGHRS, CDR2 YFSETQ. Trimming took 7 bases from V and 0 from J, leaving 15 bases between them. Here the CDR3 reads CASVPVSGSTDTQYF. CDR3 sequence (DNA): TGCGCCAGCGTCCCCGTGAGCGGGAGCACAGATACGCAGTATTTT. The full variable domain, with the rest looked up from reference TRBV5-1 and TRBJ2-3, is KAGVTQTPRYLIKTRGQQVTLSCSPISGHRSVSWYQQTPGQGLQFLFEYFSETQRNKGNFPGRFSGRQFSNSRSEMNVSTLELGDSALYLCASVPVSGSTDTQYFGPGTRLTVL.

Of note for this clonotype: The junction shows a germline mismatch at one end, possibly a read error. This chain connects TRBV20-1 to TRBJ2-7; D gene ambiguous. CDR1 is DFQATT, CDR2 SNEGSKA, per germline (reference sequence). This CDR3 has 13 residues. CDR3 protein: CSPRKTDTYEQYF. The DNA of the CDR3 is TGCAGTCCTAGAAAGACCGACACCTATGAGCAGTACTTC.

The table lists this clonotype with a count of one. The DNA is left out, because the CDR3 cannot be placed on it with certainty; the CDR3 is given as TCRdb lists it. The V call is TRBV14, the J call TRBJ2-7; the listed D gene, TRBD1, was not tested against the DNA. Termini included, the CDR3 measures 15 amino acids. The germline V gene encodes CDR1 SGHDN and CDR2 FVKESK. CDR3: CASRFGTGITYEKYF.

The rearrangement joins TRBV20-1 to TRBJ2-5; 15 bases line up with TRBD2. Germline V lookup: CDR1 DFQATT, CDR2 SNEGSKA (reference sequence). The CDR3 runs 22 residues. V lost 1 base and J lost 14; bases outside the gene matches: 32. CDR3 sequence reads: CSARVPSRIPGLAGGPAEIQYF. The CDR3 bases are TGCAGTGCTAGAGTCCCTTCCCGGATCCCAGGACTAGCGGGAGGGCCCGCTGAGATCCAATACTTC.

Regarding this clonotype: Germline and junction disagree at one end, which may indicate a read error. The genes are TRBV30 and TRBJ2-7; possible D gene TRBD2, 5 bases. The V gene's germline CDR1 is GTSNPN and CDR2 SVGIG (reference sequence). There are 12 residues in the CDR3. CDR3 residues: CAWGDRGYKQHF. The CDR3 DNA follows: TGTGCCTGGGGCGATCGAGGGTACAAGCAGCACTTC.

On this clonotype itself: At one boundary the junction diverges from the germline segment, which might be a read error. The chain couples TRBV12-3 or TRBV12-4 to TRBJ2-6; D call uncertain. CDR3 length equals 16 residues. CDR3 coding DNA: TGTACCAGCAGTGCAGGCTGTAGCTCTGGGGCCAACGTCCTGACTTTC. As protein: CTSSAGCSSGANVLTF.

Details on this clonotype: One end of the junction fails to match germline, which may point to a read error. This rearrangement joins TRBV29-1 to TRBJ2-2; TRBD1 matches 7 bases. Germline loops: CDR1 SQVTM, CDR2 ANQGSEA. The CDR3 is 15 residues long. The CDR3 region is CTVETGQLNTGELLF. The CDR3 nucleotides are TGCACCGTTGAGACGGGACAGCTCAACACCGGGGAGCTGCTTTTT.

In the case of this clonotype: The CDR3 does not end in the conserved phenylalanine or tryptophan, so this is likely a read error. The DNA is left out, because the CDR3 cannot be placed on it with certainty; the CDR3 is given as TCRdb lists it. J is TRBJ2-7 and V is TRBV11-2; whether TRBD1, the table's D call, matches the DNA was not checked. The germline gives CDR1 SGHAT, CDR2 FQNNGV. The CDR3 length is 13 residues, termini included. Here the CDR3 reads CASSLETGAEEYS.

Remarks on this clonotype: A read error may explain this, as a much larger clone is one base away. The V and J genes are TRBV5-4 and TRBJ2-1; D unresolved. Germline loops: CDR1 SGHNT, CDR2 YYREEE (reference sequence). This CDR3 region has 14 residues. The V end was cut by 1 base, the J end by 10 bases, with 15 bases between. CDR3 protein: CASSLPLEWSEQFF. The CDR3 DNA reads TGTGCCAGCAGCTTGCCGCTAGAGTGGTCCGAGCAGTTCTTC.